Presented here are 21 T cell receptor beta chains from one specimen sequenced in a study of blood T cell repertoires in COVID-19. This table comes from immunoSEQ multiplex PCR, and its TCRdb copy is limited to in-frame clones, with some not included. The table includes roughly 220,000 clones, 85% to 90% detected once. The specimen was peripheral blood. The receptors were gathered from a man aged 80 or over with acute or convalescent COVID-19.

This clone has more than one count but fewer than ten. The chain is built from TRBV5-6 and TRBJ2-3, with D possibly being TRBD1 (6 bases). CDR3 length: 16 amino acids. Germline V lookup: CDR1 SGHDT, CDR2 YYEEEE. V dropped 3 bases and J dropped 0 bases, with 14 bases sitting between them. Here the CDR3 reads CASSYDRTPSTDTQYF. CDR3 bases: TGTGCCAGCAGCTACGACAGGACACCTAGCACAGATACGCAGTATTTT.

J is TRBJ2-3 and V is TRBV28; the D is unclear. CDR3 length equals 12 residues. Trimming shortened V by 5 bases and J by 4 bases, and 7 bases separated the two germline ends. Germline V lookup: CDR1 MDHEN, CDR2 SYDVKM. The CDR3 here is CASSTYSDTQYF. DNA for the CDR3: TGTGCCAGCAGTACGTACTCAGATACGCAGTATTTT.

V gene TRBV2 combines with J gene TRBJ2-7, with 7 bases lining up with TRBD2. The CDR3 sequence is 15 residues long. Germline CDR1 and CDR2: SNHLY and FYNNEI. Losses at the gene ends were 0 bases for V and 3 bases for J; bases not matched to a gene: 5. CDR3 DNA: TGTGCCAGCAGTGAAGCGCTGGGACTATACTACGAGCAGTACGTC. Its protein product is CASSEALGLYYEQYV.

V and J are TRBV24-1 and TRBJ2-1; 9 bases are a match to TRBD1. V lost 6 bases and J lost 5; bases outside the gene matches: 10. The CDR3 has 16 residues. Germline lookup yields CDR1 KGHDR and CDR2 SFDVKD. The CDR3 bases are TGTGCCACCAGTCTGGCCGGGACAGGGAAACACAATGAGCAGTTCTTC. This sequence encodes CATSLAGTGKHNEQFF.

The chain recombines TRBV19 with TRBJ2-3; tentatively, D is TRBD1 (6 bases). The V gene's germline CDR1 is LNHDA and CDR2 SQIVND (reference sequence). V was clipped by 4 bases and J by 6 bases, with 14 bases between them. The CDR3 is made up of 14 amino acids. The CDR3 reads CASSTQGTPDTQYF. The CDR3 DNA reads as TGTGCCAGTAGTACGCAGGGGACCCCGGATACGCAGTATTTT. Variable domain in full (rest from reference TRBV19 and TRBJ2-3): DGGITQSPKYLFRKEGQNVTLSCEQNLNHDAMYWYRQDPGQGLRLIYYSQIVNDFQKGDIAEGYSVSREKKESFPLTVTSAQKNPTAFYLCASSTQGTPDTQYFGPGTRLTVL.

This clone was seen only once. V usage is TRBV7-2 and J usage is TRBJ2-1; 12 bases align to TRBD2. Trimming removed 6 bases from V and 8 bases from J; junction bases left unmatched: 8. This CDR3 is 15 amino acids long. Germline V gene lookup returns CDR1 SGHTA and CDR2 FQGNSA. Here the CDR3 reads CASRTTSGRGDEQFF. CDR3 DNA: TGTGCCAGCAGAACGACTAGCGGGAGAGGCGATGAGCAGTTCTTC.

The rearrangement joins TRBV28 to TRBJ1-2; TRBD1 aligns across 10 bases. Germline lookup yields CDR1 MDHEN and CDR2 SYDVKM. The V segment lost 7 bases and the J segment 4 bases; nucleotides outside the gene matches: 6. This CDR3 contains 14 residues. The CDR3 bases are TGTGCCAGCATGACAGGGGGCCCCAGCTATGGCTACACCTTC. This encodes CASMTGGPSYGYTF.

V and J are TRBV11-2 and TRBJ1-2, with TRBD1 matching 10 bases. V shed 6 bases and J 3 bases; nucleotides not matched to a gene: 19. The length of the CDR3 is 19 residues. Per germline, CDR1 SGHAT and CDR2 FQNNGV. The CDR3 spells CASRQGRPGTGVLDYGYTF. The CDR3, as DNA: TGTGCCAGCAGACAAGGCCGTCCCGGGACAGGGGTTCTGGACTATGGCTACACCTTC. The full variable domain, with the rest looked up from reference TRBV11-2 and TRBJ1-2, is EAGVAQSPRYKIIEKRQSVAFWCNPISGHATLYWYQQILGQGPKLLIQFQNNGVVDDSQLPKDRFSAERLKGVDSTLKIQPAKLEDSAVYLCASRQGRPGTGVLDYGYTFGSGTRLTVV.

As for this clone: The junction does not match germline at one end; this may be a read error. The V and J genes are TRBV7-2 and TRBJ2-1; 10 nucleotides line up with TRBD2. This CDR3 has 15 residues. Looked up from germline, CDR1 is SGHTA and CDR2 is FQGNSA. CDR3 DNA: TGTGCCAGCAGCCTAGCTAGCGGGAGCAAGGGTGAGCAGTTCTTC. Translation gives CASSLASGSKGEQFF.

The chain joins TRBV5-8 to TRBJ1-2; 10 bases align to TRBD1. The V segment lost 0 bases and the J segment 4 bases; nucleotides outside the gene matches: 6. Germline CDR1 is SGHTS and CDR2 is YDEGEE. CDR3 length: 16 amino acids. The CDR3 DNA follows: TGTGCCAGCAGCTTGGATGGACAGGGGGTCGGCTATGGCTACACCTTC. Translating gives CASSLDGQGVGYGYTF.

V and J are TRBV5-4 and TRBJ2-7; possible D gene TRBD1, 6 bases. Germline V gene lookup returns CDR1 SGHNT and CDR2 YYREEE (reference sequence). V lost 2 bases, J lost 3 bases, and 9 bases lay in between. This CDR3 region has 13 residues. CDR3 sequence (DNA): TGTGCCAGCAGCTTAACAGGGTTCTACGAGCAGTACTTC. Translation gives CASSLTGFYEQYF.

The sample holds a few counts of this clone. The rearrangement uses TRBV4-3 and TRBJ2-5; D gene ambiguous. Trimming removed 0 bases at V and 1 base at J, with 12 bases between. Germline V lookup: CDR1 LGHNA, CDR2 YSLEER. This CDR3 comprises 16 residues. For the CDR3, the DNA is TGCGCCAGCAGCCAAGATTGGCAGGCTCCCCAAGAGACCCAGTACTTC. Translation: CASSQDWQAPQETQYF.

CDR3 amino acids: CSVVGGPSYEQYV. CDR3 coding DNA: TGCAGCGTCGTGGGAGGTCCTTCCTACGAGCAGTACGTC. V gene TRBV29-1 combines with J gene TRBJ2-7; tentative D call: TRBD2 (6 bases). Trimming shortened V by 6 bases and J by 1 base, and 13 bases separated the two germline ends. This CDR3 comprises 13 residues. Per the germline V gene, CDR1 is SQVTM and CDR2 is ANQGSEA.

The chain uses TRBV24-1 and TRBJ2-7, with TRBD1 matching 9 bases. The CDR3 has 15 amino acids. V was clipped by 3 bases and J by 0 bases; unmatched bases: 2. CDR1 and CDR2 (germline): KGHDR, SFDVKD. CDR3 DNA: TGTGCCACCAGTGATGCACAGGGGGCCTCCTACGAGCAGTACTTC. It is translated as CATSDAQGASYEQYF.

This chain connects TRBV7-3 to TRBJ2-2; 8 bases align to TRBD2. After removal of 1 base from V and 4 bases from J, the junction contained 5 bases not matched to a gene. This CDR3 spans 16 amino acids. The V gene's germline CDR1 is SGHTA and CDR2 FQGTGA. The CDR3: CASSLNLAGGTGELFF. The DNA of the CDR3 is TGTGCCAGCAGCTTAAACTTGGCGGGGGGCACCGGGGAGCTGTTTTTT.

In its sample, this clone was seen a few times. The J gene is TRBJ2-7, the V gene TRBV11-2; no clear D. The CDR3 contains 15 residues. Trimming took 0 bases from V and 0 from J, leaving 9 bases between them. CDR1 is SGHAT and CDR2 is FQNNGV in the germline V gene. The CDR3 loop is CASSLDRFPSYEQYF. In DNA, the CDR3 is TGTGCCAGCAGCTTAGATCGGTTCCCCTCCTACGAGCAGTACTTC.

The rearrangement uses TRBV6-2 or TRBV6-3 and TRBJ1-5; the D is unclear. Looked up from germline, CDR1 is MNHEY and CDR2 is SVGEGT. Trimming left V 4 bases short and J 8 bases short, with 21 bases between. This CDR3 is 16 amino acids long. Here the CDR3 DNA reads TGTGCCAGCAGTTTGGTGTGGGTGGCACAGATGAAGCCCCAGCATTTT. Translating it yields CASSLVWVAQMKPQHF.

The chain couples TRBV27 to TRBJ2-5; TRBD1 matches at 9 bases. The CDR3 length is 18 residues. The germline CDR1 and CDR2 sequences are MNHEY and SMNVEV (reference sequence). The J segment lost 1 base and the V segment lost 4 bases, leaving 13 bases of the junction unmatched. The CDR3 is CASSYTTPRDRAQETQYF. CDR3 bases: TGTGCCAGCAGTTATACTACTCCACGGGACAGGGCCCAAGAGACCCAGTACTTC.

This chain uses TRBV7-8 with TRBJ2-3; possible D gene TRBD1, 6 bases. Germline V gives CDR1 SGHVS, CDR2 FQNEAQ. V lost 6 bases and J lost 2, with 12 bases in between. The CDR3 runs 14 residues. The CDR3 loop reads CASSTQGSTDTQYF. The CDR3 nucleotides read TGTGCCAGCAGTACACAGGGATCCACAGATACGCAGTATTTT.

The chain links TRBV27 to TRBJ1-5, with D tentatively TRBD1 (6 bases). V lost 3 bases and J lost 6, with 12 bases in between. This CDR3 comprises 14 residues. In germline, CDR1 is MNHEY, CDR2 SMNVEV (reference sequence). As DNA, the CDR3 is TGTGCCAGCAGTTTTGCCGCGGACAGTCAGCCCCAGCATTTT. Protein: CASSFAADSQPQHF.

The chain combines TRBV7-3 with TRBJ2-7; 12 bases are shared with TRBD2. This CDR3 has 18 amino acids. V lost 3 bases and J lost 5; bases outside the gene matches: 14. Germline V gene sequence: CDR1 SGHTA, CDR2 FQGTGA. The CDR3 sequence is CASSLYREPSGRAHEQYF. The CDR3 DNA follows: TGTGCCAGCAGCTTGTACCGGGAGCCTAGCGGGAGGGCTCACGAGCAGTACTTC.